These T cell receptor beta chains were read from a single sample in a study of CD8+ T cells in alopecia areata. The table came from immunoSEQ multiplex PCR; TCRdb's copy has only in-frame clones and leaves some out. The sample shows about 110,000 clones, about 60% of them seen only once. The sequencing here drew on CD8+ T cells sorted from blood, taken at week 24, from a patient treated with tofacitinib. These receptors were obtained from a human donor with alopecia areata. The CDR3 runs from the conserved cysteine through the conserved F or W.

>TRBV11-2|TRBJ1-2
CASSPPGTVSLYGYTF
>TRBV15|TRBJ2-3
CATSGPGTGAKGTDTQYF
>TRBV15|TRBJ2-3
CATSIGTGSTDTQYF
>TRBV30|TRBJ2-7
CAWSGKSNEQYF
>TRBV11-2|TRBJ2-1
CASSLSPGGPNEQFF
>TRBV5-1|TRBJ1-1
CASSSDGGTEAFF
>TRBV30|TRBJ1-5
CAWSVEGSQPQHF
>TRBV29-1|TRBJ2-2
CSVEGENANTGELFF
>TRBV13|TRBJ2-7
CASSPQSSYEQYF
>TRBV25-1|TRBJ2-5
CASSGGMREETQYF
>TRBV14|TRBJ2-3
CASSHSIDTQYF
>TRBV27|TRBJ2-1
CASSFAGGLHEQFF
>TRBV11-2|TRBJ2-1
CASRLAWDEQFF
>TRBV10-2|TRBJ2-7
CASSGDYEQYF
>TRBV7-9|TRBJ2-2
CASSPGRAANTGELFF
>TRBV27|TRBJ1-5
CASSFEGDQPQHF
>TRBV5-6|TRBJ2-5
CASSSETGQKGETQYF
>TRBV29-1|TRBJ2-7
CSVESDRSSYEQYF
>TRBV6-5|TRBJ2-2
CASSSPREGDTGELFF
>TRBV28|TRBJ2-3
CASSPSGPRNTQYF
>TRBV7-9|TRBJ2-3
CASTLSGGAGAGDTQYF
>TRBV30|TRBJ1-1
CAWSLGQGLTEAFF
>TRBV27|TRBJ2-2
CASSLSGPGTSGELFF
>TRBV7-9|TRBJ1-1
CASSPDTNEAFF
>TRBV18|TRBJ1-1
CASSPDTERTEAFF
>TRBV27|TRBJ2-7
CASSRTGTGKNEQYF
>TRBV28|TRBJ2-7
CASTFGESYEQYF
>TRBV9|TRBJ1-1
CASSAIQGPEAFF
>TRBV19|TRBJ2-1
CASSTEPLATPLF
>TRBV30|TRBJ1-5
CAWSIRTGAGQPQHF
>TRBV6-6|TRBJ1-1
CASSWEAGEEAFF
>TRBV14|TRBJ2-7
CASSQDPDGETDHEQYF
>TRBV13|TRBJ2-7
CASSLRLAGIGEQYF
>TRBV2|TRBJ2-6
CASSELASLSGANVLTF
>TRBV13|TRBJ1-4
CASSLGTGGVTNEKLFF
>TRBV23-1|TRBJ1-4
CASSHGTGKNEKLFF
>TRBV5-6|TRBJ2-1
CASRLASGGGEQFF
>TRBV29-1|TRBJ1-2
CSVATGGASNYGYTF
>TRBV2|TRBJ1-2
CASTEGTGGGYTF
>TRBV2|TRBJ1-1
CAILMGNTEAFF
>TRBV7-2|TRBJ2-3
CASSYLAGPGDTQYF
>TRBV7-8|TRBJ2-7
CASSLETSLSYEQYF
>TRBV7-9|TRBJ2-1
CASSSLRGLAANEQFF
>TRBV7-9|TRBJ2-1
CASSQDGLAGGNEQFF
>TRBV5-6|TRBJ2-7
CASSTGWVSYEQYF
>TRBV29-1|TRBJ2-7
CSVEGQGGDYEQYF
>TRBV4-3|TRBJ1-5
CASSQSKNSNQPQHF
>TRBV5-1|TRBJ2-3
CASSFAGQGPDTQYF
>TRBV13|TRBJ2-5
CASSPFRQETQYF
>TRBV18|TRBJ2-5
CASSRTSQETQYF
>TRBV28|TRBJ2-3
CASSVLILTDTQYF
>TRBV7-9|TRBJ1-2
CASSLAPDNYGYTF
>TRBV30|TRBJ2-7
CAWSVSNEQYF
>TRBV15|TRBJ1-1
CATSRTDRHNTEAFF
>TRBV7-2|TRBJ2-7
CASSPLGFHSYEQYF
>TRBV2|TRBJ2-5
CASIQQETQYF
>TRBV30|TRBJ2-7
CAWSWRPGQGVEQYF
>TRBV5-6|TRBJ2-1
CASSLAESNRYNEQFF
>TRBV2|TRBJ2-2
CASSDFHTGELFF
>TRBV5-8|TRBJ2-5
CASSLALETQYF